The T cell receptor beta chain under discussion was sequenced for a study of regulatory T cells in long-lasting Graves disease. Findings and limits, study-wide: There were preferences for TRBV28, TRBJ1-2 and TRBJ2-5 in persistent disease. A reduction in accuracy may have resulted from the small sample size. Those with persistent disease had in common more public clonotypes (2,741) than new patients (approximately 970). No thyroid tissue was studied; the work used peripheral blood only.

Time point meaning: persistent/refractory GD, antithyroid drugs over 5 years with positive TRAb. With RNA extracted from PBMCs as input, the TCR library was made. Germline-derived CDR1 and CDR2 are SGHAT and FQNNGV. With 5 bases removed from V and 8 bases from J, the gap between germline ends came to 18 bases. This CDR3 is built from 14 residues. Sequencing libraries for TCR beta were prepared with iRepertoire HTBI primers and Arm-PCR of CDR3 regions. TCRdb re-derived calls from the multiplex PCR reads in MiXCR, one entry per CDR3 protein. The table has 360,000 or so distinct CDR3 sequences, 20% to 25% seen once. This clonotype was observed many times. Its specificity is unknown.

This clonotype was obtained from a woman between 40 and 55 years old with Graves disease. V and J are TRBV11-2 and TRBJ1-2; no clear D. Material: peripheral blood mononuclear cells (PBMCs), obtained when the disease was refractory, from a patient treated with antithyroid drugs. The CDR3 reads CASSPDPIPRGYTF. The CDR3 bases are TGTGCCAGCAGCCCCGACCCGATTCCTAGGGGCTACACCTTC. The full variable domain, rest sourced from reference TRBV11-2 and TRBJ1-2, is EAGVAQSPRYKIIEKRQSVAFWCNPISGHATLYWYQQILGQGPKLLIQFQNNGVVDDSQLPKDRFSAERLKGVDSTLKIQPAKLEDSAVYLCASSPDPIPRGYTFGSGTRLTVV.